This TCR beta chain was identified during a study of technical replicates of blood from several donors. Produced via immunoSEQ multiplex PCR; TCRdb's table is partial and in-frame only. The top ten hold approximately 0.19% of the sample, which has 66,000 or so clones, 97% seen once. Germline V gives CDR1 LGHNT, CDR2 FRNRAP. The trim removed 4 bases at V and 2 bases at J, leaving 27 bases unmatched. The CDR3 is 24 residues long. What was sequenced was T cells isolated from PBMCs. This receptor was taken from a human donor in good health. The chain links TRBV12-5 to TRBJ2-5, with 14 bases lining up with TRBD2. CDR3 residues: CASGSWHLDRGLAGVLELQETQYF. As DNA, the CDR3 is TGTGCTAGTGGTTCGTGGCACCTGGACAGGGGACTAGCGGGAGTGTTGGAGTTACAAGAGACCCAGTACTTC.